The entry that follows covers one TCR beta chain sequence. Its antigen remains unknown. The second PCR ran roughly 7 to 11 cycles with a sample-barcoded 5' primer and J-beta primers. TCRdb passed the 5' RACE reads through MiXCR, listing each CDR3 protein once. Found here are around 1.5 million distinct CDR3 sequences, about 31% of them singletons; the top ten hold around 11%. CDR3 length: 14 amino acids. V lost 6 bases, J lost 2 bases, and 4 bases stayed unmatched. Germline V gene sequence: CDR1 KGHDR, CDR2 SFDVKD. This sample was included in a study of blood T cells in healthy people across ages. General study results and limits: The study lacked donor CMV status, which possibly confounded expanded clonotype changes.

Sequencing used blood. The chain couples TRBV24-1 to TRBJ2-5; 8 bases line up with TRBD2. This receptor was identified in a woman aged 25 to 39 in good health. The chain's CDR3 is CATSSPSGQETQYF. Here the CDR3 DNA reads TGTGCCACCAGTTCCCCTAGCGGGCAAGAGACCCAGTACTTC.